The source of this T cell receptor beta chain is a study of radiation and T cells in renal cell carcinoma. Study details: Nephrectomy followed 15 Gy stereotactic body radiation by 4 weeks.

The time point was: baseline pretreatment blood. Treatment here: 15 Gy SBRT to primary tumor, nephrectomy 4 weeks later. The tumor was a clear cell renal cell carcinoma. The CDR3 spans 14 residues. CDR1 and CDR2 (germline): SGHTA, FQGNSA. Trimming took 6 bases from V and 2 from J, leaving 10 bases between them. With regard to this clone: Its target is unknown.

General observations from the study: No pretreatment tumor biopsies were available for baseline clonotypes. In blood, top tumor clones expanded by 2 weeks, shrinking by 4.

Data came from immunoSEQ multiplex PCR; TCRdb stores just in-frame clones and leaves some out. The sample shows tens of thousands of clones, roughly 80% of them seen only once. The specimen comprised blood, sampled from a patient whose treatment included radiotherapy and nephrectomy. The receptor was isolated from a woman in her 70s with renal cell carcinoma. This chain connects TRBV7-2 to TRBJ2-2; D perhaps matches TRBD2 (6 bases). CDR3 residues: CASRTGVNTGELFF. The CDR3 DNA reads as TGTGCCAGCAGGACGGGAGTAAACACCGGGGAGCTGTTTTTT.